The 27 T cell receptor beta chains below all came from one sample that was sequenced in a study of a mutant IDH1 vaccine in newly diagnosed glioma (dated by TCRdb to the early 2020s). The method behind the library was the immunoSEQ multiplex PCR assay. TCRdb took this table from immuneACCESS and kept in-frame rearrangements with V and J called. Such tables lack part of the clones; where checked against another copy, unresolved V genes explain under half of the gap, and the rest is unexplained. Present in this sample are tens of thousands of clones, roughly 85% of which were seen just once. The ten largest account for over 2% of the sample. This sample's time point label indicates: baseline, week 1 (first vaccination visit). The treatment or condition label, read with the paper, signifies: pre-vaccination baseline after standard-of-care therapy. The sample here was PBMCs, taken from a glioma patient treated with radiotherapy, temozolomide or both. The receptor source for this set is a man aged 35 to 55 with glioma.

The chain is built from TRBV4-2 and TRBJ1-1; D perhaps matches TRBD1 (6 bases). The germline V gene encodes CDR1 LGHNA and CDR2 YNFKEQ. The CDR3 is 15 residues long. V shed 0 bases and J shed 7 bases, with 15 bases lying between them. CDR3 region: CASSQDTSRGGEAFF. CDR3 bases: TGTGCCAGCAGCCAAGATACAAGTCGAGGGGGTGAAGCTTTCTTT.

CDR3 region: CASSLTGWYTEAFF. CDR3 bases: TGTGCCAGCAGTTTGACAGGTTGGTACACTGAAGCTTTCTTT. This chain connects TRBV28 to TRBJ1-1; D might be TRBD1 (6 bases). The CDR3 runs 14 residues. Trimming took 3 bases from V and 3 from J, leaving 11 bases between them. The germline V gene has CDR1 MDHEN and CDR2 SYDVKM.

This clone was seen a single time. The chain carries TRBV15 and TRBJ1-1; D not certain. Trimming removed 7 bases from V and 1 base from J, with 10 bases in between. CDR3 length: 13 amino acids. Germline-derived CDR1 and CDR2 are LNHNV and YYDKDF (reference sequence). CDR3 coding DNA: TGTGCCACCACCCCTGCTCCGAACACTGAAGCTTTCTTT. This translates into CATTPAPNTEAFF. Looking up the rest from reference TRBV15 and TRBJ1-1 gives the full variable domain: DAMVIQNPRYQVTQFGKPVTLSCSQTLNHNVMYWYQQKSSQAPKLLFHYYDKDFNNEADTPDNFQSRRPNTSFCFLDIRSPGLGDTAMYLCATTPAPNTEAFFGQGTRLTVV.

This clone showed up just once. The rearrangement uses TRBV4-2 and TRBJ2-7; D is unresolved. CDR3 length: 12 amino acids. The germline V gene encodes CDR1 LGHNA and CDR2 YNFKEQ. Trimming removed 1 base from V and 5 bases from J, with 6 bases in between. Here the CDR3 reads CASSQAAHEQYF. The CDR3 nucleotides are TGTGCCAGCAGCCAAGCCGCGCACGAGCAGTACTTC.

V usage is TRBV19 and J usage is TRBJ1-2, with TRBD1 matching 7 bases. Trimming cost V 7 bases and J 8 bases; bases outside gene matches: 13. Germline V gene data show CDR1 as LNHDA and CDR2 as SQIVND (reference sequence). This CDR3 spans 14 amino acids. The CDR3 DNA sequence: TGTGCCAGTACCTTCCTCGACAGGGAGGACGGCTACACCTTC. It encodes CASTFLDREDGYTF.

The chain couples TRBV13 to TRBJ1-2; D is uncertain. The CDR3 has 19 residues. Looked up from germline, CDR1 is PRHDT and CDR2 is FYEKMQ (reference sequence). V was clipped by 1 base and J by 0 bases, with 21 bases between them. This CDR3 is CASSLVLGPDHGANYGYTF. DNA of the CDR3: TGTGCCAGCAGCTTAGTACTTGGACCGGACCACGGCGCTAACTATGGCTACACCTTC.

This chain uses TRBV7-9 with TRBJ2-2; no definite D call. The germline CDR1 and CDR2 sequences are SEHNR and FQNEAQ (reference sequence). The germline V and J ends were trimmed by 5 bases and 2 bases, with 3 bases remaining between them. The CDR3 runs 12 residues. CDR3 nucleotide sequence: TGTGCCAGCAGCCTAAACACCGGGGAGCTGTTTTTT. It specifies CASSLNTGELFF.

Written as DNA, the CDR3 is TGTGCCAGCAGCTTCCCCGGTCGGCAGGGAATAAACTATGGCTACACCTTC. It is translated as CASSFPGRQGINYGYTF. The chain is built from TRBV5-4 and TRBJ1-2; D perhaps matches TRBD1 (5 bases). CDR3 length: 17 amino acids. V was trimmed by 2 bases and J by 2 bases, leaving 19 bases between them. Per the germline V gene, CDR1 is SGHNT and CDR2 is YYREEE (reference sequence).

V usage is TRBV6-5 and J usage is TRBJ2-3; D gene unclear. Germline V gives CDR1 MNHEY, CDR2 SVGAGI. The CDR3 consists of 15 residues. Trimming removed 2 bases from V and 4 bases from J, with 13 bases in between. The CDR3 is CASSYPPGSADTQYF. As DNA, the CDR3 is TGTGCCAGCAGTTACCCCCCAGGCAGCGCAGATACGCAGTATTTT.

The chain is built from TRBV5-1 and TRBJ2-5; the match to TRBD1 covers 9 bases. J lost 2 bases, V lost 0 bases, and 5 bases had no gene match. The CDR3 totals 16 residues. Germline CDR1 is SGHRS and CDR2 is YFSETQ. The CDR3 coding sequence is TGCGCCAGCAGCTTGGCCCTCGGGACAGGGCAAGAGACCCAGTACTTC. Translation: CASSLALGTGQETQYF.

Here the CDR3 DNA reads TGTGCCAGCAGTGAGTTTTCTAGCGGCAGCTACGAGCAGTACTTC. Protein product: CASSEFSSGSYEQYF. This chain connects TRBV25-1 to TRBJ2-7, with TRBD2 matching 7 bases. The CDR3 runs to 15 residues. The V segment lost 3 bases and the J segment 3 bases; nucleotides outside the gene matches: 8. Germline V gene sequence: CDR1 MGHDK, CDR2 SYGVNS.

The J gene is TRBJ1-1, the V gene TRBV19, with D possibly being TRBD1 (5 bases). V was trimmed by 8 bases and J by 4 bases, leaving 20 bases between them. CDR1 LNHDA and CDR2 SQIVND come from the germline V gene (reference sequence). CDR3 length equals 15 residues. This CDR3 reads CASQAWGRVGTEAFF. The CDR3 region has the DNA TGTGCCAGTCAAGCTTGGGGCAGGGTTGGCACTGAAGCTTTCTTT.

In its sample, this clone was seen once. In DNA form, the CDR3 reads TGCGCCAGCAGCCAAGATTCGGAGCACCAAACCCAGTACTTC. Residues: CASSQDSEHQTQYF. The rearrangement uses TRBV4-1 and TRBJ2-5; D not certain. CDR1 is MGHRA and CDR2 is YSYEKL in the germline V gene. This CDR3 has 14 amino acids. V dropped 0 bases and J dropped 8 bases, with 13 bases sitting between them.

The chain joins TRBV19 to TRBJ1-5; no definite D call. Germline V gene sequence: CDR1 LNHDA, CDR2 SQIVND (reference sequence). The CDR3 is 14 residues long. V was pared by 3 bases and J by 0 bases, with 6 bases between. The CDR3 loop is CASSMDDSNQPQHF. CDR3 in DNA: TGTGCCAGTAGTATGGACGATAGCAATCAGCCCCAGCATTTT.

This clone was found a few times. This chain joins TRBV6-5 and TRBJ2-2, with D tentatively TRBD1 (6 bases). This CDR3 is 13 amino acids long. Trimming stripped 7 bases from V and 4 bases from J, with 10 bases between. Germline values: CDR1 MNHEY, CDR2 SVGAGI. The CDR3 region has the DNA TGTGCCAGCACAGGGGACCGCACCGGGGAGCTGTTTTTT. Its translation is CASTGDRTGELFF.

The table lists this clone with a few counts. The V gene is TRBV6-5, the J gene TRBJ1-4; no reliable D call. This CDR3 is 13 amino acids long. Germline CDR1 and CDR2: MNHEY and SVGAGI. V gave up 0 bases and J gave up 8 bases, with 7 bases separating them. CDR3 sequence: CASSYSWGEKLFF. CDR3 DNA sequence: TGTGCCAGCAGTTACTCTTGGGGAGAAAAACTGTTTTTT.

The genes are TRBV11-3 and TRBJ2-1; 8 positions agree with TRBD2. The CDR3 is made up of 16 amino acids. Germline V lookup: CDR1 SGHNT, CDR2 YENEEA. V lost 1 base and J lost 1; bases outside the gene matches: 3. This chain's CDR3 is CASSLGASGSYNEQFF. CDR3 DNA: TGTGCCAGCAGCTTAGGGGCTAGCGGGTCCTACAATGAGCAGTTCTTC.

The chain links TRBV28 to TRBJ2-5; no firm D call. V gave up 3 bases and J gave up 5 bases, with 7 bases separating them. The germline gives CDR1 MDHEN, CDR2 SYDVKM. This CDR3 has 12 amino acids. CDR3 bases: TGTGCCAGCAGTTTTTACGGGGAGACCCAGTACTTC. It encodes CASSFYGETQYF.

This clone qualifies as medium-sized. This chain joins TRBV4-1 and TRBJ2-7, with 8 bases fitting TRBD1. V was clipped by 1 base and J by 0 bases; unmatched bases: 5. The length of the CDR3 is 16 residues. The germline V gene encodes CDR1 MGHRA and CDR2 YSYEKL. The CDR3 protein is CASSQAKDRASYEQYF. The CDR3 DNA is TGCGCCAGCAGCCAAGCCAAGGACAGGGCCTCCTACGAGCAGTACTTC.

This clone turned up a few times. V and J are TRBV10-3 and TRBJ2-1; the match to TRBD2 covers 14 bases. The CDR3 is 15 amino acids. V shed 4 bases and J 8 bases; nucleotides not matched to a gene: 4. Germline V gene lookup returns CDR1 ENHRY and CDR2 SYGVKD. CDR3 sequence (DNA): TGTGCCATCAGTGGGGGGACTAGCGGGAGTGATGAGCAGTTCTTC. This translates into CAISGGTSGSDEQFF.

This clone was observed a few times. The chain recombines TRBV2 with TRBJ1-5; no clear D gene. Looked up from germline, CDR1 is SNHLY and CDR2 is FYNNEI. CDR3 length equals 14 residues. Trimming shortened V by 5 bases and J by 1 base, and 9 bases separated the two germline ends. The CDR3 DNA reads TGTGCCAGCAGTATCTATGGGAGCAATCAGCCCCAGCATTTT. Protein: CASSIYGSNQPQHF.

A single count supports this clone. V gene TRBV11-2 combines with J gene TRBJ2-1; no firm D call. The germline V and J ends were trimmed by 5 bases and 3 bases, with 8 bases remaining between them. CDR1 is SGHAT and CDR2 is FQNNGV in the germline V gene. The CDR3 sequence is 13 residues long. As DNA, the CDR3 is TGTGCCAGCAGCGCGACGAGCTACAATGAGCAGTTCTTC. It encodes CASSATSYNEQFF.

The rearrangement joins TRBV27 to TRBJ1-1; the D gene is possibly TRBD1 (6 bases). With 5 bases removed from V and 0 bases from J, the gap between germline ends came to 10 bases. Germline V gene lookup returns CDR1 MNHEY and CDR2 SMNVEV (reference sequence). This CDR3 comprises 14 residues. CDR3: CASSQGTLNTEAFF. CDR3 sequence (DNA): TGTGCCAGCAGTCAGGGGACGTTGAACACTGAAGCTTTCTTT.

This chain links TRBV10-3 with TRBJ2-7; the D gene could be TRBD1 or TRBD2 (5 bases each). V was shortened by 5 bases and J by 2 bases, with 13 bases between the two germline ends. The CDR3 loop spans 14 amino acids. CDR1 is ENHRY and CDR2 is SYGVKD in the germline V gene. The CDR3 nucleotides are TGTGCCATCAGTCACGGGACGGGAACCTACGAGCAGTACTTC. Translating gives CAISHGTGTYEQYF.

Of note for this clone: The sample has other DNA sequences that encode this CDR3 too. The chain carries TRBV19 and TRBJ1-5, with D perhaps matching TRBD1 (5 bases). Deletions cut 5 bases from V and 5 bases from J, with 10 bases between. Per the germline V gene, CDR1 is LNHDA and CDR2 is SQIVND (reference sequence). The CDR3 has 13 residues. The chain's CDR3 is CASSLGVDQPQHF. CDR3 DNA: TGTGCCAGTAGTTTGGGGGTTGATCAGCCCCAGCATTTT.

The chain recombines TRBV9 with TRBJ1-1; 7 positions agree with TRBD1. This CDR3 has 15 residues. CDR1 SGDLS and CDR2 YYNGEE come from the germline V gene. V was clipped by 3 bases and J by 1 base; unmatched bases: 6. The CDR3 DNA sequence: TGTGCCAGCAGCGAGCCTACAGGGGAGAACACTGAAGCTTTCTTT. Its translation: CASSEPTGENTEAFF.

This clone is a singleton in its sample. V usage is TRBV19 and J usage is TRBJ2-5, with 7 bases identical to TRBD2. With V trimmed by 10 bases and J by 9 bases, 11 bases remained unmatched. Germline V lookup: CDR1 LNHDA, CDR2 SQIVND (reference sequence). The CDR3 covers 12 residues. CDR3: CATQDTGGAQYF. CDR3 bases: TGTGCCACTCAGGACACTGGGGGGGCCCAGTACTTC.